This is a list of T cell receptor beta chains from one sample in a study of long-term antiretroviral therapy in people with HIV. Sequencing was performed with immunoSEQ multiplex PCR; in TCRdb, only in-frame clones are kept and a portion is missing. Of around 22,000 clones in the sample, approximately 80% were seen once. Sequencing was performed on unsorted PBMCs, taken approximately 4.5 years after starting antiretroviral therapy. All receptors come from a man aged 25-45 years with HIV. CDR3s include the opening cysteine and the closing phenylalanine or tryptophan. D genes are given only for firm matches. Size tells how often a clone was seen (once, few, many) or the class of an expanded clone, and some rows leave it out.

V gene	clone size	J gene	D gene	CDR3 DNA	CDR3 protein
TRBV7-2	.	TRBJ1-3	.	TGTGCCAGCAGCGAAGGTGGATCTGGAAACACCATATATTTT	CASSEGGSGNTIYF
TRBV16	.	TRBJ1-4	.	TGTGCCAGCAGCCAATCTGGGGCCGCAAAACTGTTTTTT	CASSQSGAAKLFF
TRBV30	.	TRBJ2-5	.	TGTGCCTGGAGTGAGGCCTCGGCAGACCTGTGGGAGACCCAGTACTTC	CAWSEASADLWETQYF
TRBV6-6	once	TRBJ2-7	.	TGTGCCAGCAATCGTCCCGAGCAGTACTTC	CASNRPEQYF
TRBV4-2	few	TRBJ2-5	.	TGTGCCAGCAGCCAAGAGCGGAACCAAGAGACCCAGTACTTC	CASSQERNQETQYF
TRBV7-9	.	TRBJ2-1	.	TGTGCCAGCAGCTTAGCGTTCACAGCTAAGTACAATGAGCAGTTCTTC	CASSLAFTAKYNEQFF
TRBV7-9	.	TRBJ2-1	.	TGTGCCAGCAGCTTAGCGCGTTTCAGCGCCTACAATGAGCAGTTCTTC	CASSLARFSAYNEQFF
TRBV4-2	.	TRBJ1-1	.	TGTGCCAGCAGCCAAGGACTCGGGCGTACTGAAGCTTTCTTT	CASSQGLGRTEAFF
TRBV29-1	.	TRBJ1-1	.	TGCAGCGTTGAGGGTGTTATGAACACTGAAGCTTTCTTT	CSVEGVMNTEAFF
TRBV2	.	TRBJ1-4	.	TGTGCCAGCAGTGACGACAGGCATGAAAAACTGTTTTTT	CASSDDRHEKLFF
TRBV11-2	few	TRBJ2-7	.	TGTGCCAGCAGCTTGGACAGCTCCTACGAGCAGTACTTC	CASSLDSSYEQYF
TRBV2	once	TRBJ2-7	TRBD1	TGTGCCAGCAGTGCGCCGGACAGGAGCTCCTACGAGCAGTACTTC	CASSAPDRSSYEQYF
TRBV7-7	.	TRBJ2-5	.	TGTGCTAGCAGCCCGACTAACAACTACCAAGAGACCCAGTACTTC	CASSPTNNYQETQYF
TRBV7-6	.	TRBJ2-2	.	TGTGCCAGCAGCCCGGGACGGACGAACACCGGGGAGCTGTTTTTT	CASSPGRTNTGELFF
TRBV11-2	.	TRBJ2-7	.	TGTGCCAGCAGTCCCCAGGGGGGGCTGGTCTACGAGCAGTACTTC	CASSPQGGLVYEQYF
TRBV25-1	.	TRBJ1-3	.	TGTGCCAGCAGTGACAGTCGCTCTGGAAACACCATATATTTT	CASSDSRSGNTIYF
TRBV28	once	TRBJ2-5	TRBD2	TGTGCCAGCAGTTCTCTAGCGGGAGGGCCGGAGACCCAGTACTTC	CASSSLAGGPETQYF
TRBV9	.	TRBJ1-3	.	TGTGCCAGCAGCGTAGGGGGAGGCGATAACTCTGGAAACACCATATATTTT	CASSVGGGDNSGNTIYF
TRBV7-9	.	TRBJ2-4	TRBD1	TGTGCCAGCAGCTTAGTAGGGGGCACAAAAATTTTAGCCAAAAACATTCAGTACTTC	CASSLVGGTKILAKNIQYF
TRBV11-2	.	TRBJ2-1	.	TGTGCCAGCAGCTTAGGCAGTAGCGGCTACAATGAGCAGTTCTTC	CASSLGSSGYNEQFF
TRBV4-1	.	TRBJ1-1	.	TGCGCCAGCAGCTCGGCGGGGGCCCCAAGGGTGAACACTGAAGCTTTCTTT	CASSSAGAPRVNTEAFF
TRBV30	.	TRBJ2-7	.	TGTGCCTGGAGCTGGGCAGGGGACCTCTGGACCTACGAGCAGTACTTC	CAWSWAGDLWTYEQYF
TRBV10-3	.	TRBJ2-7	.	TGTGCCATCAGTCCTTCTCAAGGGGGGAGGCAGTACTTC	CAISPSQGGRQYF
TRBV5-1	.	TRBJ2-7	.	TGCGCCAGCAGCCCGAATCACGTTCGGGGTAACTCCTACGAGCAGTACTTC	CASSPNHVRGNSYEQYF
TRBV7-2	medium-sized	TRBJ1-2	TRBD1	TGTGCCAGCAGCTGGGACAGGGGGAGGTCACTTAGATTAGGCTACACCTTC	CASSWDRGRSLRLGYTF
TRBV6-5	.	TRBJ1-1	TRBD1	TGTGCCAGTAGTTACTCGAGCAGCAGGGGGAGAGCTTTCTTT	CASSYSSSRGRAFF
TRBV11-2	.	TRBJ1-1	.	TGTGCCAGCAGCTTCGGCAGGAACACTATGAACACTGAAGCTTTCTTT	CASSFGRNTMNTEAFF
TRBV28	.	TRBJ2-7	.	TGTGCCAGCAGCGAGCCACTGGGACCGTTAGAGCAGTACTTC	CASSEPLGPLEQYF
TRBV15	.	TRBJ2-7	.	TGTGCCACCAGCAGACAGGGGAGCTCCTACGAGCAGTACTTC	CATSRQGSSYEQYF
TRBV5-5	.	TRBJ2-6	.	TGTGCCAGCAGCTTGTTAAAGTATATTAGCGGTAACGTCCTGACTTTC	CASSLLKYISGNVLTF
TRBV18	.	TRBJ2-1	.	TGTGCCAGCTCCCCTGGGGTAGCGGCTTACAATGAGCAGTTCTTC	CASSPGVAAYNEQFF
TRBV7-2	.	TRBJ1-2	.	TGTGCCAGCAGCTTAGCGCGGAGGGGGAACAACTATGGCTACACCTTC	CASSLARRGNNYGYTF
TRBV2	.	TRBJ2-7	.	TGTGCCAGCAGGGAGGGAATAGGGGTTGGCGAGCAGTACTTC	CASREGIGVGEQYF
TRBV28	.	TRBJ1-1	.	TGTGCCAGCAGTTCCCCCATGAGAGGCACTGAAGCTTTCTTT	CASSSPMRGTEAFF
TRBV6-5	.	TRBJ1-1	.	TGTGCCAGCAGTTACATGGCTGAAGCTTTCTTT	CASSYMAEAFF
TRBV18	.	TRBJ1-1	TRBD1	TGTGCCAGCTCACCGGACAGGGATCGGACTGAAGCTTTCTTT	CASSPDRDRTEAFF
TRBV4-2	.	TRBJ2-2	.	TGTGCCAGCACCTGGGGCGGGTTGAACACCGGGGAGCTGTTTTTT	CASTWGGLNTGELFF
TRBV14	.	TRBJ2-7	.	TGTGCCAGCAGCCAATCGTTGGAGCAGTACTTC	CASSQSLEQYF
TRBV19	.	TRBJ1-2	.	TGTGCCAGTAGTATAACAGGGAACTATGGCTACACCTTC	CASSITGNYGYTF
TRBV5-4	.	TRBJ2-7	.	TGTGCCAGCAGCTTGGAGGTTGGGGGTTTCGAGCAGTACTTC	CASSLEVGGFEQYF
TRBV9	.	TRBJ2-5	.	TGTGCCAGCAGCGTCGGGCCGACGGGGGGCAGGGAGACCCAGTACTTC	CASSVGPTGGRETQYF
TRBV2	.	TRBJ2-5	.	TGTGCCAGCAGGACTTTGGGGGGGGCGGGGGAGACCCAGTACTTC	CASRTLGGAGETQYF
TRBV4-1	.	TRBJ2-1	TRBD1	TGCGCCAGCAGCCAGGCAGGGGGACAGAACTACAATGAGCAGTTCTTC	CASSQAGGQNYNEQFF
TRBV4-1	.	TRBJ2-1	TRBD2	TGCGCCAGCAGCCAAGTGCTTAGCGGGAGGGGCAATGAGCAGTTCTTC	CASSQVLSGRGNEQFF
TRBV11-1	.	TRBJ2-5	.	TGTGCCAGCCTTCCAAAATCAGGGGTTGAGACCCAGTACTTC	CASLPKSGVETQYF
TRBV15	once	TRBJ2-1	.	TGTGCCACCAGCAGAGATCCTTCCCGGGACAAATCCTACAATGAGCAGTTCTTC	CATSRDPSRDKSYNEQFF
TRBV18	.	TRBJ1-2	.	TGTGCCAGCTCATCTACCCCCCAGGGGAGGTCCAACTATGGCTACACCTTC	CASSSTPQGRSNYGYTF
TRBV6-7	.	TRBJ1-2	TRBD1	TGTGCCAGCAGACCACAGGGGCCCTATGGCTACACCTTC	CASRPQGPYGYTF
TRBV28	.	TRBJ2-7	.	TGTGCCAGCAGTTTAAACAGGTGGGCCTTGGGGTACGAGCAGTACTTC	CASSLNRWALGYEQYF
TRBV19	.	TRBJ2-2	TRBD2	TGTGCCAGTAGTAGCGGGGGGGGAACCGGGGAGCTGTTTTTT	CASSSGGGTGELFF
TRBV9	once	TRBJ1-5	.	TGTGCCAGCAGCGTGTCAGGGAAGGAGCCCCAGCATTTT	CASSVSGKEPQHF